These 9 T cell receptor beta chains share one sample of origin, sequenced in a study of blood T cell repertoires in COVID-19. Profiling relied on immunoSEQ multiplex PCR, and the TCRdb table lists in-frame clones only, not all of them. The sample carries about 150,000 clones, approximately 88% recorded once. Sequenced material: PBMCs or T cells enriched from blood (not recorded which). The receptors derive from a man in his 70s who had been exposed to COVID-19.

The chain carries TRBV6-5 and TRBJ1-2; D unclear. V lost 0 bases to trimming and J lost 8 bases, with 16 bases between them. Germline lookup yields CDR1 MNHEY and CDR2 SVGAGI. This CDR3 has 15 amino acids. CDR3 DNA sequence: TGTGCCAGCAGTTACTCTTCGGGAACCTCGCGGGGCTACACCTTC. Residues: CASSYSSGTSRGYTF.

This CDR3 reads CASSADSRHSPLHF. CDR3 DNA sequence: TGTGCCAGCAGCGCGGACAGTCGCCATTCACCCCTCCACTTT. The V gene is TRBV5-6, the J gene TRBJ1-6; a weak D match, TRBD1 (6 bases). Germline V gene sequence: CDR1 SGHDT, CDR2 YYEEEE. V was pared by 4 bases and J by 8 bases, with 13 bases between. The CDR3 extends over 14 amino acids. Full variable domain (outside the CDR3, taken from reference TRBV5-6 and TRBJ1-6): DAGVTQSPTHLIKTRGQQVTLRCSPKSGHDTVSWYQQALGQGPQFIFQYYEEEERQRGNFPDRFSGHQFPNYSSELNVNALLLGDSALYLCASSADSRHSPLHFGNGTRLTVT.

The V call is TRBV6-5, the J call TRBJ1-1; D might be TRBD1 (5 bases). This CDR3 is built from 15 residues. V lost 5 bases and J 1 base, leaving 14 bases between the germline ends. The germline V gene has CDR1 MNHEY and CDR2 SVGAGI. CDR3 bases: TGTGCCAGCAGTAGCTCGGGACTTCAGAACACTGAAGCTTTCTTT. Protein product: CASSSSGLQNTEAFF.

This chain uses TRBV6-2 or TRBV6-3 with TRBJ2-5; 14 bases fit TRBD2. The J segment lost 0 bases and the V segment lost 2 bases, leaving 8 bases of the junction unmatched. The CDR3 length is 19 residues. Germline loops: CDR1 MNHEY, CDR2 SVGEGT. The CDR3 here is CASSYTGLAGAMYQETQYF. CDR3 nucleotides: TGTGCCAGCAGTTACACGGGACTAGCGGGAGCCATGTACCAAGAGACCCAGTACTTC.

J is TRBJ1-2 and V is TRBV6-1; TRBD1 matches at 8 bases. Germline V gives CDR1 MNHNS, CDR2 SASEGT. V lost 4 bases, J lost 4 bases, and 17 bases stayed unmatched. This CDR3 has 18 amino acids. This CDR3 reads CASSGPGQGIGSLYGYTF. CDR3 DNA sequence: TGTGCCAGCAGTGGACCCGGACAGGGAATAGGTTCCCTCTATGGCTACACCTTC.

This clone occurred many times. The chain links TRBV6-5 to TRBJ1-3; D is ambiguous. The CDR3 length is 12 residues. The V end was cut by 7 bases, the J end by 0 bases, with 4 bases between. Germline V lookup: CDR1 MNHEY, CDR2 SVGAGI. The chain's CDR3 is CASKRSGNTIYF. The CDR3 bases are TGTGCCAGCAAGCGCTCTGGAAACACCATATATTTT.

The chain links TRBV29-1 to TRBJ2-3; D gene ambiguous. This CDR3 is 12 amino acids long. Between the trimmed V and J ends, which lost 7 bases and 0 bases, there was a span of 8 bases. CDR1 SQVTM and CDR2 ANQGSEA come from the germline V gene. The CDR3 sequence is CSAEISTDTQYF. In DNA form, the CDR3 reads TGCAGCGCCGAGATTAGCACAGATACGCAGTATTTT.

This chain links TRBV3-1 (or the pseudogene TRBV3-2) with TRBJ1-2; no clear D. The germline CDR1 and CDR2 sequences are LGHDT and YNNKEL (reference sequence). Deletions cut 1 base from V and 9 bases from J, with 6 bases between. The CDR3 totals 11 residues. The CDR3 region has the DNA TGTGCCAGCAGCCAAGGAGCGCGCTACACCTTC. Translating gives CASSQGARYTF.

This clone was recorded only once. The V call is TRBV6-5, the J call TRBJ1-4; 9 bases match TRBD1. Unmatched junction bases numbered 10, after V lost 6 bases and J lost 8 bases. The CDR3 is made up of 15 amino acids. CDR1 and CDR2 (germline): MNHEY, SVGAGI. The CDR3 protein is CASSPDRGAGEKLFF. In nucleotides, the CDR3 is TGTGCCAGCAGCCCGGACAGGGGAGCAGGAGAAAAACTGTTTTTT.